The following is a TCR beta chain sequence with its context. The CDR3 loop spans 16 amino acids. The germline V gene encodes CDR1 SNHLY and CDR2 FYNNEI. V shed 1 base and J shed 1 base, with 10 bases lying between them. Source study methods: Reference gene primer amplification gave nucleated cell count estimates. TCRdb keeps only in-frame clones here, not all; method: immunoSEQ multiplex PCR. V and J calls plus clone size are reproduced from that table; the DNA served to infer D and trimming. The sample has 150,000 to 200,000 clones, around 80% seen once. This sample was taken from a study of blood T cell repertoires in COVID-19.

The receptor was isolated from a woman aged 70-85 years with acute or convalescent COVID-19. Source material: peripheral blood. This chain uses TRBV2 with TRBJ2-2; D is perhaps TRBD1 (6 bases). CDR3 amino acids: CASSEVGAENTGELFF. CDR3 coding DNA: TGTGCCAGCAGTGAAGTGGGGGCAGAGAACACCGGGGAGCTGTTTTTT.